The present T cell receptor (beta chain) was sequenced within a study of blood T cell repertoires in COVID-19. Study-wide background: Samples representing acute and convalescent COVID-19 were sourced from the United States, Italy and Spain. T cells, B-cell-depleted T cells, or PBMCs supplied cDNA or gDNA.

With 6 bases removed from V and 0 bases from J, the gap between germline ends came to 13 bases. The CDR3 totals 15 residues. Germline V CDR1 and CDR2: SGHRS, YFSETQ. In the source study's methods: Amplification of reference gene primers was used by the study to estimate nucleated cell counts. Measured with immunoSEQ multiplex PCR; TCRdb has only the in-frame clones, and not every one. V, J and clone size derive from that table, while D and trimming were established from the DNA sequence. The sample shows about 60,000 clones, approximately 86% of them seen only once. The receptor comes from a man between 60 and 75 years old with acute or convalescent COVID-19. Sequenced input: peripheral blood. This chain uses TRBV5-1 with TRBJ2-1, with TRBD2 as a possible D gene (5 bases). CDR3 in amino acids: CASTPSGSSYNEQFF. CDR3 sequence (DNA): TGCGCCAGCACCCCGAGCGGTTCCTCCTACAATGAGCAGTTCTTC.